This TCR beta chain was retrieved from a study of identical twins. Details on this clonotype: Its target is not known.

MiXCR was run by TCRdb on the 5' RACE reads, yielding one entry per CDR3 protein. The top ten clones hold around 1.5% of a sample with around 960,000 distinct CDR3 sequences, over 9% of them seen once. Study-wide findings and caveats: Memory repertoires lacked the insertion deficit that abundant cord blood beta clonotypes showed.

J lost 0 bases, V lost 4 bases, and 3 bases had no gene match. The length of the CDR3 is 13 residues. CDR1 and CDR2 (germline): SQVTM, ANQGSEA. The sample also formed part of further work on yellow fever vaccine responses in identical twins. As that study records: After vaccination, twins' T cell response reportedly seemed partly convergent, partly personalized.

Sample: PBMCs. The chain links TRBV29-1 to TRBJ2-7; TRBD1 matches at 7 bases. The TCR comes from a woman aged 18-29 years in good health. The CDR3 loop reads CSVGDSSSYEQYF. The CDR3 DNA follows: TGCAGCGTTGGGGACAGCAGCTCCTACGAGCAGTACTTC.